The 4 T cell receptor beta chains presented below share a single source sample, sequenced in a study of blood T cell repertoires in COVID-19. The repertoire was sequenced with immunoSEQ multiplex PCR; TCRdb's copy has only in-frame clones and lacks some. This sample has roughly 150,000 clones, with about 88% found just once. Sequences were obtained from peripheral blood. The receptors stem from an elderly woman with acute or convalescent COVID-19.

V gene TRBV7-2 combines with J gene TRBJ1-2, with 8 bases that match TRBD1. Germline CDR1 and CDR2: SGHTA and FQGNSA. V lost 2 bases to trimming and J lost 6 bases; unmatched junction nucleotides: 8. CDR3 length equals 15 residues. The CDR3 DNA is TGTGCCAGCAGCTTAACAGGGACAGGACTCGATGGCTACACCTTC. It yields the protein CASSLTGTGLDGYTF.

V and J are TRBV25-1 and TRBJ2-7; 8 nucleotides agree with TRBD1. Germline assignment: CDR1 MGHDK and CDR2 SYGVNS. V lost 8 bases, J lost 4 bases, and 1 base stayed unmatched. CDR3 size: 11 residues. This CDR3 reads CASGQGYEQYF. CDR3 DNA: TGTGCCAGCGGACAGGGATACGAGCAGTACTTC.

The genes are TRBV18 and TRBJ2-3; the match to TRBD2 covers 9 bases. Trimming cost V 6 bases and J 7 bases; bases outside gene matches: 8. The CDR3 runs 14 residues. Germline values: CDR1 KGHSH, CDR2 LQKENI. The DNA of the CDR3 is TGTGCCAGCTCGCAGACTAGCGGCACCTATACGCAGTATTTT. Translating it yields CASSQTSGTYTQYF.

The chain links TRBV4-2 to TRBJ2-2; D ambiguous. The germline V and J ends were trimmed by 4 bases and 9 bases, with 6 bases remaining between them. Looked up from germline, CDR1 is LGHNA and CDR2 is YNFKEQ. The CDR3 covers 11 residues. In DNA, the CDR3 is TGTGCCAGCAGCCGTGAGCGGGAGCTGTTTTTT. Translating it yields CASSRERELFF.